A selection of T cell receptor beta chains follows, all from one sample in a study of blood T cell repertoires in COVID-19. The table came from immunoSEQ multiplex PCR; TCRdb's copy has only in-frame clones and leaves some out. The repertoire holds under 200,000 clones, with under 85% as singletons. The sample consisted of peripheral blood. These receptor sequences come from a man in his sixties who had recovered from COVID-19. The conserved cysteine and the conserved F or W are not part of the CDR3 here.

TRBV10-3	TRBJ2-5	AISEPRGETQY
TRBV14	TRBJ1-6	ASSGRDSLYSPLH
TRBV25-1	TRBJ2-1	ASSGLEQF
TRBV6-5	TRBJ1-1	ASSYMGSGEAF
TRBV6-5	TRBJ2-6	ASSYSADSGANVLT
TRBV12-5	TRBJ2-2	ASGLATGRNTGELF
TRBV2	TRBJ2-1	ASSEGQAEDEQF
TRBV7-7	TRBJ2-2	ASSKLAATGELF
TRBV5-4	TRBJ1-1	ASSWDTGEAF
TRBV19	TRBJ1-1	ASRWGGANTEAF